This TCR beta chain was sequenced in a study of T cell responses to AZD1222 COVID-19 vaccine. Study-level findings and limits: Of spike-specific TCRs, nearly half reportedly target regions left unmutated in variants.

Data came from immunoSEQ multiplex PCR; TCRdb stores just in-frame clones and leaves some out. The sample consists of roughly 190,000 clones, 91% of them appearing once. After removal of 10 bases from V and 4 bases from J, the junction contained 9 bases not matched to a gene. Germline assignment: CDR1 MNHEY and CDR2 SVGAGI. The CDR3 runs 14 residues. Concerning this clone: Its antigen is not identified.

Sample: peripheral blood, taken 28 days after the second AZD1222 dose. This sequence was found in an adult who received the AZD1222 COVID-19 vaccine. The chain recombines TRBV6-5 with TRBJ2-2, with 7 bases aligning to TRBD2. This chain's CDR3 is CATGGRAITGELFF. CDR3 sequence (DNA): TGTGCCACTGGTGGGAGGGCCATCACCGGGGAGCTGTTTTTT.